One and the same sample provided the 9 T cell receptor beta chains below, sequenced in a study of blood T cell repertoires in COVID-19. Only in-frame clones appear in the TCRdb table, and some are missing; sequencing was by immunoSEQ multiplex PCR. The sample includes about 480,000 clones, 85% to 90% of them seen just once. Sequenced sample: PBMCs or T cells enriched from blood (not recorded which). These receptors came from a woman aged 40 to 50 who had recovered from COVID-19.

This clone was seen once. The chain couples TRBV29-1 to TRBJ2-5, with 7 bases matching TRBD1. Germline values: CDR1 SQVTM, CDR2 ANQGSEA. Trimming cost V 8 bases and J 1 base; bases outside gene matches: 4. The CDR3 loop spans 12 amino acids. The DNA for the CDR3 is TGCAGCCCATGGGACAGCCAAGAGACCCAGTACTTC. Protein sequence: CSPWDSQETQYF.

This chain joins TRBV24-1 and TRBJ2-3; 10 bases align to TRBD2. CDR1 is KGHDR, CDR2 SFDVKD, per germline. The J segment lost 1 base and the V segment lost 7 bases, leaving 10 bases of the junction unmatched. The CDR3 has 17 residues. In DNA, the CDR3 is TGTGCCACCAGCACGTCGAGCGGGAGGGCCCGCACAGATACGCAGTATTTT. This gives the protein CATSTSSGRARTDTQYF.

The chain combines TRBV29-1 with TRBJ1-1; D might be TRBD1 (5 bases). Germline-derived CDR1 and CDR2 are SQVTM and ANQGSEA. The CDR3 runs to 11 residues. With 4 bases removed from V and 4 bases from J, the gap between germline ends came to 7 bases. Here the CDR3 DNA reads TGCAGCGTTGCCGACAGCACTGAAGCTTTCTTT. As protein: CSVADSTEAFF.

This clone was detected only once. V gene TRBV7-7 combines with J gene TRBJ2-3; D may be TRBD1 (5 bases). This CDR3 spans 15 amino acids. CDR1 and CDR2 from the germline V gene are SSHAT and FNYEAQ (reference sequence). V lost 1 base to trimming and J lost 1 base, with 9 bases between them. The CDR3 region is CASSLDLGGTDTQYF. CDR3 nucleotide sequence: TGTGCCAGCAGCTTAGATCTAGGGGGCACAGATACGCAGTATTTT.

The chain has TRBV3-1 (or the pseudogene TRBV3-2) and TRBJ1-1; no definite D call. Trimming shortened V by 5 bases and J by 4 bases, and 17 bases separated the two germline ends. CDR3 length: 15 residues. Germline V lookup: CDR1 LGHDT, CDR2 YNNKEL (reference sequence). The CDR3 here is CASSFIGGRGTEAFF. The DNA of the CDR3 is TGTGCCAGCAGCTTCATCGGCGGGCGCGGCACTGAAGCTTTCTTT.

The count of this clone is one. V gene TRBV18 combines with J gene TRBJ1-1; D is perhaps TRBD1 (6 bases). This CDR3 region has 14 residues. Deletions cut 4 bases from V and 0 bases from J, with 9 bases between. Germline assignment: CDR1 KGHSH and CDR2 LQKENI. CDR3 sequence: CASSRDIVNTEAFF. CDR3 DNA: TGTGCCAGCTCACGGGACATAGTGAACACTGAAGCTTTCTTT.

The CDR3 reads CATSGRPGLAGEVSYNEQFF. DNA of the CDR3: TGTGCCACCAGTGGAAGACCGGGACTAGCGGGAGAGGTGTCCTACAATGAGCAGTTCTTC. The chain combines TRBV24-1 with TRBJ2-1; 14 nucleotides line up with TRBD2. V lost 5 bases, J lost 1 base, and 12 bases stayed unmatched. The germline V gene encodes CDR1 KGHDR and CDR2 SFDVKD. This CDR3 region has 20 residues.

The chain carries TRBV10-3 and TRBJ2-5; perhaps TRBD2 as D (6 bases). The CDR3 has 13 residues. The germline CDR1 and CDR2 sequences are ENHRY and SYGVKD. The V end lost 6 bases, the J end lost 2 bases, and 10 bases lay between the germline ends. This CDR3 is CAIRGTLQETQYF. The DNA of the CDR3 is TGTGCCATCAGGGGGACTTTACAAGAGACCCAGTACTTC.

This clone appeared a single time. The genes are TRBV4-3 and TRBJ2-1; no clear D gene. The V end was cut by 1 base, the J end by 7 bases, with 5 bases between. This CDR3 has 12 residues. The V gene's germline CDR1 is LGHNA and CDR2 YSLEER. CDR3 in DNA: TGCGCCAGCAGCCAAGCTAGTAATGAGCAGTTCTTC. Protein: CASSQASNEQFF.